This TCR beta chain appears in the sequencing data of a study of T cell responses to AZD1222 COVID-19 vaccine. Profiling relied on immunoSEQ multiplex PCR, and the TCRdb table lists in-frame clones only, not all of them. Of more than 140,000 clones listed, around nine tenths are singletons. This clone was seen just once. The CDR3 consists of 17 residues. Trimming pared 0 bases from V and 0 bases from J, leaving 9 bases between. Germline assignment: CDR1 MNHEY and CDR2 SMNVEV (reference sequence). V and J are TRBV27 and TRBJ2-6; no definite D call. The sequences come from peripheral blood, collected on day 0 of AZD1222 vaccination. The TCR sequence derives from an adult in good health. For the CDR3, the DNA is TGTGCCAGCAGTTTATCTAGCAGTTTCTCTGGGGCCAACGTCCTGACTTTC. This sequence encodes CASSLSSSFSGANVLTF. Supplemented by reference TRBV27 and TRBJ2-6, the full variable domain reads EAQVTQNPRYLITVTGKKLTVTCSQNMNHEYMSWYRQDPGLGLRQIYYSMNVEVTDKGDVPEGYKVSRKEKRNFPLILESPSPNQTSLYFCASSLSSSFSGANVLTFGAGSRLTVL.